This record covers a single TCR beta chain. Its antigen is still unknown. One base away there is no much larger clone; base qualities are not given. These data originate in a study of blood T cell repertoires in COVID-19 (dated by TCRdb to 2020 to 2022). About the full investigation: Samples from collaborators originated in the United States, Italy and Spain and spanned both the acute and convalescent phases of COVID-19. Deeply sampled blood TCRbeta repertoires from subjects exposed to, actively infected with, or recovered from COVID-19 were included in the dataset. HLA class I and class II types, where available, came from metadata supplied by the sample provider rather than from assay-based typing. Sample metadata almost always included a de-identified subject ID, COVID-19 status, age in years and sex. Samples were obtained from the ongoing ImmuneRACE study (first 160 participants) and from over 1,000 subjects provided by 6 global collaborators. The material from the prospective study consisted of cDNA or gDNA derived from T cells, B-cell-depleted T cells, or PBMCs. The repertoires were released in a freely available public database meant as a resource for research on the immune response to SARS-CoV-2. The investigation overall reported the following: The amount of clinical and demographic metadata varied by source and participant and was provided uncurated.

CDR1 and CDR2, per the germline V gene (reference sequence), are SGHKS and YYEKEE. Trimming leaves V shorter by 1 base and J shorter by 9 bases, with the junction holding 5 bases beyond the gene matches. Measured from the cysteine to the phenylalanine, the CDR3 is 15 residues long. This entry keeps only the CDR3 DNA: 45 bases, framed from base 1. The immunoSEQ Assay, a bias-controlled multiplex PCR, was used to amplify TCRbeta CDR3 regions from genomic DNA. Regarding the original processing steps: Within the assay, amplification of reference gene primers was used to estimate how many nucleated cells each sample contained. Sequence reads were collapsed and filtered to measure the absolute abundance of every unique TCRbeta CDR3 rearrangement. For each sample, productive Simpson clonality was calculated as the square root of Simpson's diversity index across productive rearrangements. The table comes from immuneACCESS by way of TCRdb, which keeps in-frame sequences with V and J called. Part of the clones is missing from these tables; in studies checked, under half for an unresolved V gene and the rest for unknown reasons. That table is the source of V, J and clone size, and D and trimming were worked out from the DNA. Counted in this sample were around 100,000 clones; over 70% of them appeared once. Approximately 1.5% of the sample is taken by the ten largest.

The collaborating institutions used their own protocols to collect whole blood in K2EDTA tubes. Collaborator samples were shipped for TCRbeta analysis as frozen whole blood, isolated PBMCs, or DNA extracted from either sample type. The rearrangement joined TRBV5-5 to TRBJ1-6; 9 central nucleotides agree with TRBD1. The TCR sequence derives from a man in his forties or fifties with acute or convalescent COVID-19. The sequencing input was peripheral blood. The CDR3 protein is CASSLTTGGGSPLHF. The DNA is as follows: TGTGCCAGCAGCTTGACGACAGGGGGGGGTTCACCCCTCCACTTT.